The 3 T cell receptor beta chains below all came from one sample that was sequenced in a study of T cell responses to AZD1222 COVID-19 vaccine. Generated by immunoSEQ multiplex PCR, the TCRdb table keeps only in-frame clones and is missing some. The sample has approximately 150,000 clones; around 88% are singletons. The material sequenced was peripheral blood, taken 28 days after the second AZD1222 dose. The receptors derive from an adult who received the AZD1222 COVID-19 vaccine.

The rearrangement links TRBV4-2 to TRBJ2-7; 9 bases match TRBD1. Trimming removed 3 bases from V and 4 bases from J; junction bases left unmatched: 10. Germline CDR1 and CDR2: LGHNA and YNFKEQ. The length of the CDR3 is 16 residues. CDR3 sequence: CASSQETGGLWYEQYF. The CDR3 bases are TGTGCCAGCAGCCAGGAGACAGGGGGTCTCTGGTACGAGCAGTACTTC.

The rearrangement joins TRBV15 to TRBJ2-3; possible D gene TRBD2, 6 bases. V was clipped by 3 bases and J by 4 bases, with 14 bases between them. Germline loops: CDR1 LNHNV, CDR2 YYDKDF (reference sequence). The CDR3 totals 15 residues. The CDR3 loop reads CATSRNPGEADTQYF. The CDR3 bases are TGTGCCACCAGCAGGAACCCGGGAGAAGCAGATACGCAGTATTTT.

V usage is TRBV19 and J usage is TRBJ1-2, with TRBD1 matching 9 bases. J lost 1 base, V lost 7 bases, and 7 bases had no gene match. The CDR3 sequence is 15 residues long. The germline CDR1 and CDR2 sequences are LNHDA and SQIVND (reference sequence). CDR3 bases: TGTGCCAGTAATATGGGACAGGGTGGTAACTATGGCTACACCTTC. This translates into CASNMGQGGNYGYTF.